This entry concerns a single T cell receptor beta chain. The record originates from a study of shared T cell receptors in the human thymus. Clones were read by immunoSEQ multiplex PCR, and TCRdb kept only the in-frame ones, dropping some. The sample lists almost 550,000 clones; about 84% were seen once. The V and J ends lost 2 bases and 3 bases respectively, with 17 bases between them. This CDR3 region has 16 residues. CDR1 and CDR2 from the germline V gene are MNHNS and SASEGT. The sample was also linked to a second study, of human thymus T cells. That work contributes: Thymus specimens were resections from corrective heart surgery. There appeared to be biased usage of V and J genes in thymic and blood repertoires.

Sequencing was carried out using thymocytes. The V and J genes are TRBV6-1 and TRBJ2-7; weak D call: TRBD2 (7 bases). This receptor was taken from a boy in the first two years of life with a congenital heart defect. The CDR3 DNA sequence: TGTGCCAGCAGTGAATGGCGAGGGGGGGTATTCTACGAGCAGTACTTC. As protein: CASSEWRGGVFYEQYF.